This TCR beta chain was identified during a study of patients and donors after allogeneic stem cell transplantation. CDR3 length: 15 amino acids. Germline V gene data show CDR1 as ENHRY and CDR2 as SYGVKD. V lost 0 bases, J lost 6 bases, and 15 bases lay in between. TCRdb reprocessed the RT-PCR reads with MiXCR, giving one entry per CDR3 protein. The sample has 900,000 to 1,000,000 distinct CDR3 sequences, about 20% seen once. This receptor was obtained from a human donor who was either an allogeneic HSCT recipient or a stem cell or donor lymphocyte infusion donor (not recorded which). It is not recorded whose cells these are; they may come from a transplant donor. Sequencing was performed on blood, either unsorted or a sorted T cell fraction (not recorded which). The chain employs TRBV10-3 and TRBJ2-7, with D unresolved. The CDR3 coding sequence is TGTGCCATCAGTGAGTCGAATTCAAAGAGCTCCGAGCAGTACTTC. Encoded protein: CAISESNSKSSEQYF.